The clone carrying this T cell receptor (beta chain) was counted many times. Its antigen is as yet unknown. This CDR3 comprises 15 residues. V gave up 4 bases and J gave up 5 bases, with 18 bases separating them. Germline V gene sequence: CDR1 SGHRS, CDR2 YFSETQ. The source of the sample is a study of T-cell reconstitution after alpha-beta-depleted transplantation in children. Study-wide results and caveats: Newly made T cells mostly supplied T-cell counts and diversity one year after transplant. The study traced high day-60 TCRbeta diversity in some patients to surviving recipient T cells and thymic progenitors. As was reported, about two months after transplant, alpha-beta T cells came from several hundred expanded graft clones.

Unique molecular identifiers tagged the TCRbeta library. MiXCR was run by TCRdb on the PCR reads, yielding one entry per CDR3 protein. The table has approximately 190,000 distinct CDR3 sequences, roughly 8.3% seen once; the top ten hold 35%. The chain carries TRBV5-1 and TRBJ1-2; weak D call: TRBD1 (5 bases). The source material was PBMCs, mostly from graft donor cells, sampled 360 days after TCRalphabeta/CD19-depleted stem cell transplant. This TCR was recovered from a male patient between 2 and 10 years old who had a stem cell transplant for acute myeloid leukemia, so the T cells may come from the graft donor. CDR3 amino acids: CASSLRTDAGYGYTF. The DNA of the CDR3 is TGCGCCAGCAGCCTTCGGACGGACGCAGGGTATGGCTACACCTTC.